These 23 T cell receptor beta chains originate from one sample sequenced in a study of T cells in Graves' hyperthyroidism and ophthalmopathy. Amplified TCR beta CDR3 regions derived from RNA transcripts. Researchers ran a first-round RT-PCR on the TCR CDR3 using the HTBI primer set. TCRdb re-derived calls from the multiplex PCR reads in MiXCR, one entry per CDR3 protein. The sample includes roughly 290,000 distinct CDR3 sequences, about a sixth seen only once; the top ten take over 45%. Material for sequencing was blood. These receptors were taken from a woman aged 55-69 years with Graves' ophthalmopathy.

The chain recombines TRBV20-1 with TRBJ2-4; 8 bases agree with TRBD1. This CDR3 region has 15 residues. Germline CDR1 DFQATT, CDR2 SNEGSKA (reference sequence). The V gene end was trimmed by 6 bases and the J gene end by 8 bases; junction bases not matched to a gene: 15. The CDR3 region is CSAGATAGGRDIQYF. CDR3 bases: TGCAGTGCCGGGGCCACTGCAGGGGGCAGGGACATTCAGTACTTC.

In this sample, this clonotype turned up a few times. J is TRBJ1-2 and V is TRBV5-1; TRBD1 might be the D (6 bases). Germline V gives CDR1 SGHRS, CDR2 YFSETQ. The ends were cut back, 5 bases at V and 2 bases at J, with 19 bases in the middle. The CDR3 runs 16 residues. The CDR3 region is CASRSLGAGRNYGYTF. The CDR3 DNA reads as TGCGCCAGCAGGAGCTTGGGGGCGGGACGGAACTATGGCTACACCTTC.

This clonotype was recorded many times. In DNA, the CDR3 is TGTGCCAGCAGCAGAAGGGGGGGTTTTTCCTATAATTCACCCCTCCACTTT. This translates into CASSRRGGFSYNSPLHF. This chain connects TRBV11-2 to TRBJ1-6; possibly TRBD1 for D (6 bases). The germline V and J ends were trimmed by 5 bases and 1 base, with 15 bases remaining between them. The CDR3 spans 17 residues. CDR1 is SGHAT and CDR2 is FQNNGV in the germline V gene. Full variable domain (outside the CDR3, taken from reference TRBV11-2 and TRBJ1-6): EAGVAQSPRYKIIEKRQSVAFWCNPISGHATLYWYQQILGQGPKLLIQFQNNGVVDDSQLPKDRFSAERLKGVDSTLKIQPAKLEDSAVYLCASSRRGGFSYNSPLHFGNGTRLTVT.

Points on this clonotype: A read error may be the cause here, since a much bigger clone is one base away. The V gene is TRBV5-1, the J gene TRBJ2-3; D might be TRBD1 (6 bases). Germline-derived CDR1 and CDR2 are SGHRS and YFSETQ. This CDR3 contains 15 residues. The CDR3 reads CASSCGKQGTDTQYF. In DNA form, the CDR3 reads TGCGCCAGCAGCTGCGGAAAACAGGGCACCGATACGCAGTATTTT.

There are many counts of this clonotype. This chain's CDR3 is CASQDSSGNTIYF. For the CDR3, the DNA is TGTGCCAGCCAGGACAGCTCTGGAAACACCATATATTTT. The V call is TRBV6-1, the J call TRBJ1-3, with TRBD1 as a possible D gene (6 bases). Trimming removed 8 bases at V and 0 bases at J, with 8 bases between. The CDR3 is 13 amino acids. Germline loops: CDR1 MNHNS, CDR2 SASEGT.

V is TRBV30 and J is TRBJ2-2; D might be TRBD2 (7 bases). Germline CDR1 reads GTSNPN; CDR2 reads SVGIG (reference sequence). The CDR3 has 15 amino acids. V was clipped by 7 bases and J by 3 bases, with 18 bases between them. DNA for the CDR3: TGTGCCTATACGGACGGGGGGCTGGACACCGGGGAGCTGTTTTTT. Translating it yields CAYTDGGLDTGELFF.

This clonotype showed up many times. This chain uses TRBV12-5 with TRBJ2-1, with a possible D match to TRBD2 (5 bases). This CDR3 contains 13 residues. Deletions cut 9 bases from V and 7 bases from J, with 16 bases between. Germline-derived CDR1 and CDR2 are LGHNT and FRNRAP. Here the CDR3 DNA reads TGTGCTAGCGGGCTCGCGGGCAGTAATGAGCAGTTCTTC. Translating gives CASGLAGSNEQFF. Complete variable domain (other parts from reference TRBV12-5 and TRBJ2-1): DARVTQTPRHKVTEMGQEVTMRCQPILGHNTVFWYRQTMMQGLELLAYFRNRAPLDDSGMPKDRFSAEMPDATLATLKIQPSEPRDSAVYFCASGLAGSNEQFFGPGTRLTVL.

This clonotype was found many times. The rearrangement links TRBV11-1 to TRBJ2-1, with 7 positions matching TRBD1. The V gene's germline CDR1 is SGHAT and CDR2 FQDESV (reference sequence). The CDR3 has 15 residues. J lost 9 bases, V lost 3 bases, and 11 bases had no gene match. In DNA form, the CDR3 reads TGTGCCAGCAGCTTTACGACAGGGCAACGTGGTGAGCAGTTCTTC. Amino acid sequence: CASSFTTGQRGEQFF.

This clonotype came up many times. The chain carries TRBV15 and TRBJ1-1, with 8 bases fitting TRBD1. This CDR3 has 14 amino acids. Germline CDR1 is LNHNV and CDR2 is YYDKDF (reference sequence). V lost 3 bases to trimming and J lost 2 bases; unmatched junction nucleotides: 2. CDR3: CATSRDRANTEAFF. The DNA for the CDR3 is TGTGCCACCAGCAGGGACAGGGCCAACACTGAAGCTTTCTTT.

This clonotype was detected a few times. This rearrangement joins TRBV4-3 to TRBJ2-2, with 9 bases that match TRBD2. V lost 0 bases and J lost 7; bases outside the gene matches: 6. Germline loops: CDR1 LGHNA, CDR2 YSLEER. The CDR3 loop spans 16 amino acids. CDR3 in DNA: TGCGCCAGCAGCCAAGATGTAGCGGGAGCGGTCGGGGAGCTGTTTTTT. Translating it yields CASSQDVAGAVGELFF.

In its sample, this clonotype was seen a few times. This chain uses TRBV28 with TRBJ1-5, with D tentatively TRBD1 (6 bases). The germline V and J ends were trimmed by 6 bases and 3 bases, with 12 bases remaining between them. The CDR3 has 14 residues. Germline CDR1 is MDHEN and CDR2 is SYDVKM. The CDR3, as DNA: TGTGCCAGCAGATCGGACAGAAACAATCAGCCCCAGCATTTT. Translated, it gives CASRSDRNNQPQHF.

About this clonotype itself: Just one base apart from a much larger clone, this may be a read error. This rearrangement joins TRBV12-5 to TRBJ1-3; D remains unclear. CDR3 length: 16 amino acids. Trimming left V 4 bases short and J 0 bases short, with 13 bases between. Germline V gene sequence: CDR1 LGHNT, CDR2 FRNRAP. The CDR3 sequence: CASGWQAKGSGNTIYF. The CDR3 coding sequence is TGTGCTAGTGGTTGGCAGGCTAAAGGCTCTGGAAACACCATATATTTT.

The chain links TRBV7-2 to TRBJ1-5; the D gene is possibly TRBD1 (5 bases). The germline V gene has CDR1 SGHTA and CDR2 FQGNSA. V lost 2 bases, J lost 5 bases, and 13 bases lay in between. CDR3 length: 15 amino acids. In DNA, the CDR3 is TGTGCCAGCAGCTTATTTGCGGGGCCCGATCAGCCCCAGCATTTT. It encodes CASSLFAGPDQPQHF.

This clonotype appeared many times. The rearrangement uses TRBV28 and TRBJ2-1; 12 positions match TRBD2. V shed 5 bases, J shed 6 bases, and the junction held 2 bases outside the gene matches. Germline V gene data show CDR1 as MDHEN and CDR2 as SYDVKM. The CDR3 consists of 14 residues. The CDR3 protein is CASSPSGRANEQFF. For the CDR3, the DNA is TGTGCCAGCAGTCCTAGCGGGAGGGCCAATGAGCAGTTCTTC.

This clonotype came up many times. The V and J genes are TRBV28 and TRBJ2-7; 7 bases line up with TRBD1. This CDR3 is 15 amino acids long. J lost 5 bases, V lost 1 base, and 8 bases had no gene match. Looked up from germline, CDR1 is MDHEN and CDR2 is SYDVKM. CDR3 residues: CASSLLQGVSHEQYF. The CDR3 bases are TGTGCCAGCAGTTTATTGCAGGGGGTGAGCCACGAGCAGTACTTC.

This clonotype was seen repeatedly, ten times or more. The chain joins TRBV20-1 to TRBJ2-7, with 7 positions matching TRBD1. The V gene end was trimmed by 4 bases and the J gene end by 0 bases; junction bases not matched to a gene: 6. Per the germline V gene, CDR1 is DFQATT and CDR2 is SNEGSKA (reference sequence). The CDR3 totals 14 residues. This CDR3 is CSATLPGGSYEQYF. The CDR3 DNA reads as TGCAGTGCTACACTTCCAGGGGGCTCCTACGAGCAGTACTTC.

At least ten counts were recorded for this clonotype. V is TRBV15 and J is TRBJ1-1; maybe TRBD1 (5 bases). Trimming took off 4 bases at V and 3 bases at J, with 12 bases between the two ends. Per germline, CDR1 LNHNV and CDR2 YYDKDF (reference sequence). This CDR3 is built from 14 residues. The CDR3 reads CATSKGRGDTEAFF. The CDR3 DNA reads as TGTGCCACCAGCAAAGGGCGAGGGGACACTGAAGCTTTCTTT.

The J gene is TRBJ1-1, the V gene TRBV27, with 7 positions matching TRBD1. The V gene's germline CDR1 is MNHEY and CDR2 SMNVEV (reference sequence). Trimming took 5 bases from V and 4 from J; bases not matched to a gene: 10. CDR3 length: 15 residues. CDR3 region: CASSREGAPGTEAFF. For the CDR3, the DNA is TGTGCCAGCAGTCGAGAGGGGGCGCCGGGCACTGAAGCTTTCTTT.

A few counts support this clonotype. This chain uses TRBV4-2 with TRBJ2-3; D is possibly TRBD2 (6 bases). Between the trimmed V and J ends, which lost 4 bases and 2 bases, there was a span of 10 bases. Germline V gene lookup returns CDR1 LGHNA and CDR2 YNFKEQ. This CDR3 has 14 residues. The CDR3 reads CASSPGLNTDTQYF. The CDR3 DNA sequence: TGTGCCAGCAGCCCGGGACTGAACACAGATACGCAGTATTTT.

This clonotype was seen only a few times. The chain couples TRBV9 to TRBJ1-6; tentatively, D is TRBD1 (5 bases). The length of the CDR3 is 15 residues. The germline V and J ends were trimmed by 0 bases and 9 bases, with 13 bases remaining between them. Germline V lookup: CDR1 SGDLS, CDR2 YYNGEE. CDR3 in DNA: TGTGCCAGCAGCGTAGATGGGGACTTACGTTCACCCCTCCACTTT. Translation gives CASSVDGDLRSPLHF.

This clonotype was observed a handful of times. The J gene is TRBJ2-1, the V gene TRBV20-1; 8 bases map to TRBD2. Germline V gene data show CDR1 as DFQATT and CDR2 as SNEGSKA (reference sequence). After removal of 3 bases from V and 6 bases from J, the junction contained 10 bases not matched to a gene. This CDR3 has 15 amino acids. CDR3 coding DNA: TGCAGTGCTAGGGGCGGGAGGTCAGTGGGCAATGAGCAGTTCTTC. Translating gives CSARGGRSVGNEQFF.

The V and J genes are TRBV7-9 and TRBJ2-1; D is unresolved. The CDR3 contains 13 residues. Germline assignment: CDR1 SEHNR and CDR2 FQNEAQ (reference sequence). Trimming removed 4 bases from V and 5 bases from J, with 9 bases in between. Here the CDR3 DNA reads TGTGCCAGCAGCTCCGCGACAAACAATGAGCAGTTCTTC. As protein: CASSSATNNEQFF.

This clonotype was found many times. V usage is TRBV20-1 and J usage is TRBJ1-5; no firm D call. Germline assignment: CDR1 DFQATT and CDR2 SNEGSKA (reference sequence). This CDR3 spans 12 amino acids. Deletions cut 0 bases from V and 2 bases from J, with 2 bases between. For the CDR3, the DNA is TGCAGTGCTAGAGATGGCAATCAGCCCCAGCATTTT. Amino acid sequence: CSARDGNQPQHF.